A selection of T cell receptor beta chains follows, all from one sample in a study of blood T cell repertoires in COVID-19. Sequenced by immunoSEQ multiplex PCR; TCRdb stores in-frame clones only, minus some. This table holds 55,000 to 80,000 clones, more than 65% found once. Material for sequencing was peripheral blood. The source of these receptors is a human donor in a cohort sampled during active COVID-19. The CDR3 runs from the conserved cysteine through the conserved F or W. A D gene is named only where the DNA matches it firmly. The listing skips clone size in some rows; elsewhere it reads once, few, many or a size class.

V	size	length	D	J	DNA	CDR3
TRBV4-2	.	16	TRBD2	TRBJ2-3	TGTGCCAGCAGCCAAGCCCGGACTAGCGGGGGGGATACGCAGTATTTT	CASSQARTSGGDTQYF
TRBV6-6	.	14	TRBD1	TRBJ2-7	TGTGCCAGCAGTTATCTGCAGGGGGCCTACGAGCAGTACTTC	CASSYLQGAYEQYF
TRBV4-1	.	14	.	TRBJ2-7	TGCGCCAGCAGCCAAGGACAGAGGCCCTACGAGCAGTACTTC	CASSQGQRPYEQYF
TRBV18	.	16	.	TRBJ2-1	TGTGCCAGCTCACTTCGGCCAGGGATTACCTACAATGAGCAGTTCTTC	CASSLRPGITYNEQFF
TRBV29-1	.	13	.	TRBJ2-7	TGCAGCGTTGTTCTGGGGAGCTCCTACGAGCAGTACTTC	CSVVLGSSYEQYF
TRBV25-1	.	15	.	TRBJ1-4	TGTGCCAGCAGTGAATCTTGGGGAGAGCATGAAAAACTGTTTTTT	CASSESWGEHEKLFF
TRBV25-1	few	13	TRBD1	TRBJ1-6	TGTGCCAGCACCGGGACAGGGGTTTCACCCCTCCACTTT	CASTGTGVSPLHF
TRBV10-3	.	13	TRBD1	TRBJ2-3	TGTGCCACCGCGACAGGGGAAACAGATACGCAGTATTTT	CATATGETDTQYF
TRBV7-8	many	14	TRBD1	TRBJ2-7	TGTGCCAGCAGCACCGGGACAGGGCCCTACGAGCAGTACTTC	CASSTGTGPYEQYF
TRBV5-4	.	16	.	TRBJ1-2	TGTGCCAGCAGCTTGGCCGTCGGGGGAGGAGGCTATGGCTACACCTTC	CASSLAVGGGGYGYTF
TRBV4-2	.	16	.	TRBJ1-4	TGTGCCAGCAGCCAAGTGGGCACAACAACTAATGAAAAACTGTTTTTT	CASSQVGTTTNEKLFF
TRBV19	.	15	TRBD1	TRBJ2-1	TGTGCCAGTAGTATTGTTTTACAGGGGCACAATGAGCAGTTCTTC	CASSIVLQGHNEQFF
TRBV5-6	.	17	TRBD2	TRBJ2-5	TGTGCCAGCAGCTTGGCGGGGGGACGACAGAACCAAGAGACCCAGTACTTC	CASSLAGGRQNQETQYF
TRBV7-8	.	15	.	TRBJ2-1	TGTGCCAGCAGCCTGGGGGGTCTGCAAAACAATGAGCAGTTCTTC	CASSLGGLQNNEQFF
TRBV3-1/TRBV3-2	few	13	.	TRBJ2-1	TGTGCCAGCAGCCAAGATGGGCTAGCGGAGCAGTTCTTC	CASSQDGLAEQFF
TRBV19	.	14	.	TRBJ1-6	TGTGCCAGTAGTATAGTCGCCAGGGATTCACCCCTCCACTTT	CASSIVARDSPLHF
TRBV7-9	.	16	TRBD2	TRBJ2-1	TGTGCCAGCAGCAAAAAAAGCGGGGGGTCTTACAATGAGCAGTTCTTC	CASSKKSGGSYNEQFF
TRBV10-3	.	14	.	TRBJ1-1	TGTGCCATCAGTGCCGCAGGGCCCAACGCTGAAGCTTTCTTT	CAISAAGPNAEAFF
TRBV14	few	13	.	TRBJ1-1	TGTGCCAGCAGCCACGGGGGAGGCGCTGAAGCTTTCTTT	CASSHGGGAEAFF